This T cell receptor beta chain was identified during a study of T-cell memory formation after mild COVID-19. Findings and caveats of the study: While clones contracting from day 15 to 85 were balanced between CD4 and CD8, later expanders leaned CD4+. Some clones that responded were present in memory (sampled pre-infection), which suggests cross-reactive memory joined. Clones that contracted clustered mainly in CM and EM if CD4+ and in EMRA if CD8+.

There are 16 residues in the CDR3. With V trimmed by 8 bases and J by 4 bases, 14 bases remained unmatched. Germline CDR1 SGHTA, CDR2 FQGNSA. A remark on this clonotype: Its specificity is unknown.

Researchers used 5'RACE with constant-segment primers to make TCR alpha and TCR beta cDNA libraries that carry sample barcodes and UMIs. TCRdb called the 5' RACE reads again in MiXCR, with one record for every CDR3 protein. The sample holds about 390,000 distinct CDR3 sequences, 15% to 20% seen once. The sequence was obtained from a man between 18 and 35 years old who had mild COVID-19 (a few samples of this study predate the infection). Cell type and time point are not known. The sequencing sample was made of PBMCs or a T cell subset sorted from them (not recorded which). J is TRBJ2-3 and V is TRBV7-2, with 8 nucleotides matching TRBD2. The CDR3 sequence is CASSRGVGLESDTQYF. CDR3 coding DNA: TGTGCCAGCTCCCGGGGGGTGGGACTAGAATCAGATACGCAGTATTTT.